This T cell receptor (beta chain) appears in the sequencing data of a study of blood T cell repertoires in COVID-19. The CDR3 totals 13 residues. CDR1 is SEHNR, CDR2 FQNEAQ, per germline (reference sequence). Trimming removed 5 bases from V and 5 bases from J, with 12 bases in between. This clone was detected a few times. Authors' processing steps: Scientists estimated how many nucleated cells there were by amplifying reference gene primers. Data came from immunoSEQ multiplex PCR; TCRdb stores just in-frame clones and leaves some out. That table gives V, J and clone size, and the DNA gave D and trimming. The sample holds fewer than 350,000 clones, 81% seen once.

The sample consisted of peripheral blood. This chain joins TRBV7-9 and TRBJ1-1; tentatively, D is TRBD1 (5 bases). This sequence was found in a woman aged 60-70 years with active or convalescent COVID-19. CDR3 DNA: TGTGCCAGCAGCCTATTGGAGGGGACTGAAGCTTTCTTT. Protein product: CASSLLEGTEAFF.